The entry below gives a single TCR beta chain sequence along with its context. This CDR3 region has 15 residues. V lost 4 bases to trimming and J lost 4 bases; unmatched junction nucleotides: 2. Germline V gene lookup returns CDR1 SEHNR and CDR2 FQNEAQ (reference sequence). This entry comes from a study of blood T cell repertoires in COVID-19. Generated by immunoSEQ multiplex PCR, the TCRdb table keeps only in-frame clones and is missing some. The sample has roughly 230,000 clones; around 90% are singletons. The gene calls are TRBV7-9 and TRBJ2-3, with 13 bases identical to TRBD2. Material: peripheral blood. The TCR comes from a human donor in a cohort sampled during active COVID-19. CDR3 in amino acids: CASSSGTSGADTQYF. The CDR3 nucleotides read TGTGCCAGCAGCTCGGGGACTAGCGGGGCAGATACGCAGTATTTT. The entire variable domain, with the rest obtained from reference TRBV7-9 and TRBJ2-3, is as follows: DTGVSQNPRHKITKRGQNVTFRCDPISEHNRLYWYRQTLGQGPEFLTYFQNEAQLEKSRLLSDRFSAERPKGSFSTLEIQRTEQGDSAMYLCASSSGTSGADTQYFGPGTRLTVL.